Sequencing of this T cell receptor (beta chain) was carried out in a study of post-analysis software for immune sequencing data. Across the whole study: The disease courses covered relapsing-remitting, secondary progressive and progressive-relapsing multiple sclerosis. Findings and limits, study-wide: Significantly lower normalized Chao1 diversity was found in patients with multiple sclerosis relative to controls. Comparison of patients with controls showed 4 to 6 TRBV segments more frequent in patients, TRBV5-6, TRBV5-1 and TRBV20-1 among them. Clustering by F measure revealed strong co-clustering among samples prepared together in one batch.

In this sample, this clonotype turned up many times. The antigen remains unidentified. This CDR3 comprises 15 residues. In germline, CDR1 is WSHSY, CDR2 SAAADI. V was pared by 6 bases and J by 6 bases, with 11 bases of the junction left unmatched. Unique molecular identifiers were present in the TCR beta cDNA libraries. The source material, 1 to 10 million T cells, gave rise to roughly 0.5 million cDNA molecules. TCRdb reprocessed the PCR reads with MiXCR, giving one entry per CDR3 protein. Here the sample spans around 500,000 distinct CDR3 sequences, 30% to 40% being singletons. The sample was blood. The chain joins TRBV10-2 to TRBJ2-3, with TRBD2 matching 8 bases. The sequence came from a girl aged 2 to 17 with multiple sclerosis. CDR3 residues: CASRALAGGSDTQYF. The CDR3 bases are TGCGCCAGCAGAGCGCTAGCGGGCGGCAGCGATACGCAGTATTTT.